This T cell receptor beta chain was profiled in a study of CD8+ T cells in alopecia areata. Study-wide context: Tofacitinib dosing lasted 6 to 18 months, which was then followed by 6 months off drug. Study findings and constraints: Expanded CD8+ clones among the top 100, as well as scalp clonality, were significantly decreased by tofacitinib.

Extracted RNA was reverse transcribed, and the resulting cDNA served as sequencing template. Here immunoSEQ multiplex PCR was the method, and the copy in TCRdb shows in-frame clones only, minus some. The table has some 80,000 clones, around 60% seen once. The treatment is: oral pan-JAK inhibitor, 5-10 mg twice daily. Separation by sorting yielded CD4+ and CD8+ T cells from PBMCs. Concerning this clone itself: Its matching antigen is unknown.

The length of the CDR3 is 13 residues. The V gene lost 3 bases and the J gene lost 6 bases, with 12 bases spanning the gap. Germline V CDR1 and CDR2: MGHRA, YSYEKL. The sequence derives from a human donor with alopecia areata. Source: CD8+ T cells sorted from blood, taken at week 24, from a patient treated with tofacitinib. V and J are TRBV4-1 and TRBJ2-7; D perhaps matches TRBD1 (6 bases). As DNA, the CDR3 is TGCGCCAGCAGCCAGGCTTCAGGGGCCGAGCAGTACTTC. It yields the protein CASSQASGAEQYF.